The clone carrying this T cell receptor (beta chain) has only a few counts. The antigen is not known. The record originates from a study of response to subunit inactivated influenza vaccine. Points from the study as a whole: With each seasonal influenza vaccination, the authors suggested, few new T cells are recruited.

A single record per CDR3 protein comes from TCRdb applying MiXCR to the RT-PCR reads. This sample has around 790,000 distinct CDR3 sequences, with less than 25% found just once. The source of this sequence is a middle-aged man who received an inactivated influenza vaccine. Sequenced here: PBMCs from blood, sampled 5 to 6 days after vaccination.

CDR3 in amino acids: CASSLAGQGLSGNTIYF. The CDR3 nucleotides are TGTGCCAGCAGCTTAGCGGGACAGGGACTCTCTGGAAACACCATATATTTT. V gene TRBV7-2 combines with J gene TRBJ1-3; TRBD1 aligns across 9 bases. Germline V gene data show CDR1 as SGHTA and CDR2 as FQGNSA. The V and J ends lost 0 bases and 0 bases, in that order; junction bases with no gene match: 3. CDR3 length: 17 amino acids. Full variable domain (missing parts from reference TRBV7-2 and TRBJ1-3): GAGVSQSPSNKVTEKGKDVELRCDPISGHTALYWYRQSLGQGLEFLIYFQGNSAPDKSGLPSDRFSAERTGGSVSTLTIQRTQQEDSAVYLCASSLAGQGLSGNTIYFGEGSWLTVV.